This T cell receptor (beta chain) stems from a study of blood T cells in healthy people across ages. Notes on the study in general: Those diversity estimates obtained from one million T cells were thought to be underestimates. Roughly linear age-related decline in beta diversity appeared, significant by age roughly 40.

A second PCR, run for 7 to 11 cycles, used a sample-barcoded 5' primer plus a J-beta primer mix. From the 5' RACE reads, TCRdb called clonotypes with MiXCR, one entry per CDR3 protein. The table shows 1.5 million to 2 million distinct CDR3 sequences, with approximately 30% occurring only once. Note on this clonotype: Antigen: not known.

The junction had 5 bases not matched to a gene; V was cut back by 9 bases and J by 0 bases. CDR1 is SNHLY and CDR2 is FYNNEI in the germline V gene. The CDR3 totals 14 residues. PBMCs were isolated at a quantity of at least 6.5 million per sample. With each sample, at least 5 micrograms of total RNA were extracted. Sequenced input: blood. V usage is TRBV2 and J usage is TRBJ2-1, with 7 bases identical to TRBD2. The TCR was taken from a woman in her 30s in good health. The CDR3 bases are TGTGCCAGTGTAAGCGGGACCTCCTACAATGAGCAGTTCTTC. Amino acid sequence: CASVSGTSYNEQFF.